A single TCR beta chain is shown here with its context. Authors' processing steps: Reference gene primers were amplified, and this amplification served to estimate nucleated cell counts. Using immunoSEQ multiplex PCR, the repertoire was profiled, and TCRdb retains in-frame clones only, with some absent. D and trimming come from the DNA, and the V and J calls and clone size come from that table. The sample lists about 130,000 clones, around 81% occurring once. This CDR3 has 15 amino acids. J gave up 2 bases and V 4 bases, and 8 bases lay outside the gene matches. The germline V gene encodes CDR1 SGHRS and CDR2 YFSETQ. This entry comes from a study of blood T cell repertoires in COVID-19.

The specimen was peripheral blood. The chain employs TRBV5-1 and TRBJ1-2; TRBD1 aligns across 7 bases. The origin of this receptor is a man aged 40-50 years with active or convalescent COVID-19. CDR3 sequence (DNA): TGCGCCAGCAGCCGAGGTCAGGGGGAGAACTATGGCTACACCTTC. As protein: CASSRGQGENYGYTF.